These T cell receptor beta chains were read from a single sample in a study of cytotoxic CD8 clonotypes in ibrutinib-treated CLL. Assay used: immunoSEQ multiplex PCR; TCRdb lists only in-frame clones, some missing. The data hold some 200,000 clones, with around three quarters observed a single time. This material consisted of PBMCs, taken after 24 months of ibrutinib treatment. Receptors originate from a human donor with chronic lymphocytic leukemia. CDR3s include the opening cysteine and the closing phenylalanine or tryptophan. Each record gives: clone size, V gene, D gene, J gene, CDR3 DNA, CDR3 protein. A D gene is named only where the DNA matches it firmly. Not all rows give a size; the values are once, few, many and, for expanded clones, a class.

NA	TRBV6-5	TRBD2	TRBJ2-5	TGTGCCAGCAGTTCTCTCGCGGGAGGAGAGACCCAGTACTTC	CASSSLAGGETQYF
NA	TRBV7-2	NA	TRBJ2-5	TGTGCCAGCAGCTTCCGAGAGACCCAGTACTTC	CASSFRETQYF
NA	TRBV9	TRBD2	TRBJ2-1	TGTGCCAGCAGCACTAGCGGGAGGGATTACAATGAGCAGTTCTTC	CASSTSGRDYNEQFF
NA	TRBV4-1	TRBD2	TRBJ2-1	TGCGCCAGCAGCCAACCTACTAGCGGGAGGTCCTACAATGAGCAGTTCTTC	CASSQPTSGRSYNEQFF
NA	TRBV25-1	TRBD1	TRBJ1-1	TGTGCCAGCCTTTCGACAGGGGCGAGCACTGAAGCTTTCTTT	CASLSTGASTEAFF
few	TRBV7-3	TRBD1	TRBJ2-2	TGTGCCAGCAGCCCAACCCCGGGACAGGGGGTCGGGGAGCTGTTTTTT	CASSPTPGQGVGELFF
NA	TRBV7-9	NA	TRBJ1-5	TGTGCCAGCAGCTTGTTTAGCAATCAGCCCCAGCATTTT	CASSLFSNQPQHF
NA	TRBV18	NA	TRBJ2-3	TGTGCCAGCTCCCGATGGGGCGGGGCAGGAGGTGATACGCAGTATTTT	CASSRWGGAGGDTQYF
NA	TRBV7-2	NA	TRBJ1-2	TGTGCCAGCAACCCGAACGGGGGGACTAACTATGGCTACACCTTC	CASNPNGGTNYGYTF
NA	TRBV11-2	NA	TRBJ1-1	TGTGCCAGCAGCTTAGGCGGGGGTGCACTGGCTGAAGCTTTCTTT	CASSLGGGALAEAFF
NA	TRBV2	NA	TRBJ2-1	TGTGCCAGCAGTGAATACCGCGGCTCCTACAATGAGCAGTTCTTC	CASSEYRGSYNEQFF
NA	TRBV2	NA	TRBJ2-7	TGTGCCAGCAGTGAAGCCCTGGGATCCTACGAGCAGTACTTC	CASSEALGSYEQYF
few	TRBV21-1	NA	TRBJ2-7	TGTGCCATCCTTGACAGGACCGCCTACGAGCAGTACTTC	CAILDRTAYEQYF
NA	TRBV10-3	NA	TRBJ2-5	TGTGCCATCAGTGAGACCCAAGAGACCCAGTACTTC	CAISETQETQYF
few	TRBV5-4	TRBD2	TRBJ2-5	TGTGCCAGCAGCACGGAGCGGGGACGGGAGACCCAGTACTTC	CASSTERGRETQYF
NA	TRBV30	NA	TRBJ2-7	TGTGCCTGGAGTGTAAGTAGGGGATTCGACCTTGAGCAGTACTTC	CAWSVSRGFDLEQYF
NA	TRBV27	NA	TRBJ1-1	TGTGCCAGCAGACTGAACACTGAAGCTTTCTTT	CASRLNTEAFF
NA	TRBV4-3	TRBD2	TRBJ2-1	TGCGCCAGCAGCCACTACCGGGACTATCCAAACAATGAGCAGTTCTTC	CASSHYRDYPNNEQFF
NA	TRBV9	TRBD2	TRBJ2-3	TGTGCCAGCAGCTCACAAGCGGGAGGGCCCGGAGATACGCAGTATTTT	CASSSQAGGPGDTQYF